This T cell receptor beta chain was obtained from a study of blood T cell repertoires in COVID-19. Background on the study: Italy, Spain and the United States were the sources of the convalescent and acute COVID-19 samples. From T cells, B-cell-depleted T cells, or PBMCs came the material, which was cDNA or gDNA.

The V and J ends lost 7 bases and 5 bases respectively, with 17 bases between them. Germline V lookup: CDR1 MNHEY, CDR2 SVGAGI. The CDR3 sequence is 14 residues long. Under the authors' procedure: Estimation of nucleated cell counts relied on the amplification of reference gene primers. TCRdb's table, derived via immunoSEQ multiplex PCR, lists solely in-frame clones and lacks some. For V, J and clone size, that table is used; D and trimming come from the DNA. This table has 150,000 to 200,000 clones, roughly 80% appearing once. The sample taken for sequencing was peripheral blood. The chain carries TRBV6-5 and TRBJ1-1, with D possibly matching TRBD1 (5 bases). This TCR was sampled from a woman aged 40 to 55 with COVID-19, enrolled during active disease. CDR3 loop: CASIPGSGRTEAFF. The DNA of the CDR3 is TGTGCCAGCATTCCAGGGTCCGGTCGGACTGAAGCTTTCTTT.